This record looks at one T cell receptor (beta chain) sequence and its context. The sample belongs to a study of blood T cell repertoires in COVID-19. Enrolled through a virtual design, the participants were between roughly 18 and 89 years of age and came from about two dozen US areas. Study processing details: Estimation of nucleated cell counts relied on the amplification of reference gene primers. Profiling relied on immunoSEQ multiplex PCR, and the TCRdb table lists in-frame clones only, not all of them. V, J and clone size are taken as reported in that table, and D and trimming were inferred from the DNA itself. The sample shows approximately 220,000 clones, around 90% of them seen only once. The sample taken for sequencing was PBMCs or T cells enriched from blood (not recorded which). The TCR sequence derives from a man aged 30-40 years who had been exposed to COVID-19.

CDR3 sequence (DNA): TGTGCCAGCAGGAAACAGGGACAGGAGACCCAGTACTTC. It codes for CASRKQGQETQYF. This chain links TRBV27 with TRBJ2-5; 7 positions match TRBD1. The junction had 6 bases not matched to a gene; V was cut back by 6 bases and J by 5 bases. This CDR3 contains 13 residues. Germline-derived CDR1 and CDR2 are MNHEY and SMNVEV (reference sequence).